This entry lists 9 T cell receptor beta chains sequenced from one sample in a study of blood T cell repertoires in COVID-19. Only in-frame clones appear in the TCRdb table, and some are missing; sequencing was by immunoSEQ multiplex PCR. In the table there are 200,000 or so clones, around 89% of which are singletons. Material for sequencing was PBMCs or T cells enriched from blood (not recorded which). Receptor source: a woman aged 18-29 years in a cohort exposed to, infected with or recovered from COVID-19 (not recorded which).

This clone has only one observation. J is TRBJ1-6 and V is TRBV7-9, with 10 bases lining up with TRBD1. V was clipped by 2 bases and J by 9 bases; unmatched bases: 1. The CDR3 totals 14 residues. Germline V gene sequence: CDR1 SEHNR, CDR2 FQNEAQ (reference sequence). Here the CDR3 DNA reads TGTGCCAGCAGCTTATGGGACAGGGGTTCACCCCTCCACTTT. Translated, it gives CASSLWDRGSPLHF.

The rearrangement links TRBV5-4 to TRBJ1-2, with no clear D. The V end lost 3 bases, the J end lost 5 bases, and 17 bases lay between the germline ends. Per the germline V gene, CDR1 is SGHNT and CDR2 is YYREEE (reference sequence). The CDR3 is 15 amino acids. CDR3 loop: CASSSPAATGYGYTF. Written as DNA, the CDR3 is TGTGCCAGCAGCTCCCCGGCGGCCACTGGGTATGGCTACACCTTC. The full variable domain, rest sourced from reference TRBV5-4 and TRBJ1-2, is ETGVTQSPTHLIKTRGQQVTLRCSSQSGHNTVSWYQQALGQGPQFIFQYYREEENGRGNFPPRFSGLQFPNYSSELNVNALELDDSALYLCASSSPAATGYGYTFGSGTRLTVV.

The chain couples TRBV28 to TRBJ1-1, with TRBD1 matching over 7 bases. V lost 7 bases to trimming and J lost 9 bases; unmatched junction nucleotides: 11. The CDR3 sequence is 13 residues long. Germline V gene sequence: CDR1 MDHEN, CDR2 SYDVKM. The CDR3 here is CASNTIGGMKAFF. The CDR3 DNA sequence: TGTGCCAGCAACACGATAGGGGGCATGAAAGCTTTCTTT.

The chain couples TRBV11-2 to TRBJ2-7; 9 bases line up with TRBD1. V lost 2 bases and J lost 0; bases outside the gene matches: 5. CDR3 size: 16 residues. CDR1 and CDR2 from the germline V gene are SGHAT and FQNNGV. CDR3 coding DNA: TGTGCCAGCAGCTTATCCGGGACAGGGAGCTCCTACGAGCAGTACTTC. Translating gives CASSLSGTGSSYEQYF.

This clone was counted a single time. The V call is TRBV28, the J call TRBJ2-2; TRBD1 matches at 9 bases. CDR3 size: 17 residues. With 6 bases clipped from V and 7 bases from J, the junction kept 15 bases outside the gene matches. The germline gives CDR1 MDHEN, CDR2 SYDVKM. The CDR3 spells CASRPHTDRGSGGELFF. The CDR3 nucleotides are TGTGCCAGCAGACCTCACACAGACAGGGGGTCTGGCGGGGAGCTGTTTTTT.

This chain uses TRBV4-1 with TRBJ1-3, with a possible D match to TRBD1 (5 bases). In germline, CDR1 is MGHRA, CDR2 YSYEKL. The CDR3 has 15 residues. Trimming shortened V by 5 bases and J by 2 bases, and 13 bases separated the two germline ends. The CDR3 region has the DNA TGCGCCAGCAGCAACAGACAGACAGCTGGAAACACCATATATTTT. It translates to CASSNRQTAGNTIYF.

As DNA, the CDR3 is TGTGCCAGCAGTGAACCTAGCGGGGCCTCCTACGAGCAGTACTTC. This codes for CASSEPSGASYEQYF. This chain links TRBV2 with TRBJ2-7, with TRBD2 matching 9 bases. The CDR3 length is 15 residues. Trimming at V came to 2 bases and at J to 0 bases, leaving 2 bases not matched to a gene. The germline gives CDR1 SNHLY, CDR2 FYNNEI.

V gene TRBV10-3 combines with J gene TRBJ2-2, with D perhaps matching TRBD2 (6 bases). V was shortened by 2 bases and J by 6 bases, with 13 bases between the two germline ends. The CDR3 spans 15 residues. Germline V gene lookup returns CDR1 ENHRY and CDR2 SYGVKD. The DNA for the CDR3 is TGTGCCATCAGTGAGCGGTCTAGCGCCTCCGGGGAGCTGTTTTTT. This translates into CAISERSSASGELFF.

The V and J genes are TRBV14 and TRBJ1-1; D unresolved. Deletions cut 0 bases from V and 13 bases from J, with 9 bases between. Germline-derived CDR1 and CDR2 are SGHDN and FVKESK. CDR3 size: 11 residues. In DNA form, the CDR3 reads TGTGCCAGCAGCCAAGACGCGTACGTTTTCTTT. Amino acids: CASSQDAYVFF. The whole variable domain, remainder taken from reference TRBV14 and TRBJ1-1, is EAGVTQFPSHSVIEKGQTVTLRCDPISGHDNLYWYRRVMGKEIKFLLHFVKESKQDESGMPNNRFLAERTGGTYSTLKVQPAELEDSGVYFCASSQDAYVFFGQGTRLTVV.